Listed here are 3 T cell receptor beta chains from one sample, sequenced in a study of immune cell composition in non-small cell lung cancer (dated by TCRdb to about 2017). Normal lung samples came from the same patient and consisted of non-adjacent lung tissue collected as far from the tumour as possible, at a distance of at least 3 cm. Library preparation used the immunoSEQ multiplex PCR assay. Drawn from immuneACCESS, this table holds only the in-frame rearrangements with V and J called that TCRdb kept. Clones are partly lost; checked studies trace under half to an unresolved V gene and leave the rest unexplained. Recorded for this sample are 2,000 to 2,500 clones; roughly four fifths of them occurred a single time. The ten top clones hold around 14% of the sample. The sample comprised non-adjacent lung tissue. Receptors were obtained from a human donor with non-small cell lung cancer.

V gene TRBV18 combines with J gene TRBJ2-1; 9 nucleotides align to TRBD2. Trimming took 3 bases from V and 10 from J; bases not matched to a gene: 4. Germline V gene lookup returns CDR1 KGHSH and CDR2 LQKENI. There are 13 residues in the CDR3. CDR3: CASSPGLAGEQFF. Here the CDR3 DNA reads TGTGCCAGCTCACCCGGGCTAGCGGGAGAGCAGTTCTTC.

The chain is built from TRBV9 and TRBJ2-3; the match to TRBD1 covers 8 bases. Germline loops: CDR1 SGDLS, CDR2 YYNGEE. The J segment lost 2 bases and the V segment lost 6 bases, leaving 5 bases of the junction unmatched. CDR3 length equals 14 residues. The chain's CDR3 is CASNPGQDTDTQYF. The CDR3 DNA sequence: TGTGCCAGCAACCCGGGACAGGACACAGATACGCAGTATTTT.

This chain connects TRBV7-2 to TRBJ2-2; no clear D. The CDR3 loop spans 12 amino acids. V lost 4 bases, J lost 6 bases, and 6 bases lay in between. Germline V gene sequence: CDR1 SGHTA, CDR2 FQGNSA. CDR3 amino acids: CASSSPAGELFF. CDR3 nucleotide sequence: TGTGCCAGCAGCTCCCCGGCCGGGGAGCTGTTTTTT.